The 19 T cell receptor beta chains given below trace back to one sample, sequenced in a study of cytomegalovirus exposure and HLA in healthy donors. 60 Vbeta and 13 Jbeta primers were used in PCR. Assay used: immunoSEQ multiplex PCR; TCRdb lists only in-frame clones, some missing. The table has about 92,000 clones, roughly 80% seen once. The material sequenced was PBMCs. The receptors originated from a girl aged 2-10 years in good health and CMV-seropositive.

J is TRBJ2-3 and V is TRBV7-9, with 8 bases that match TRBD2. J lost 1 base, V lost 1 base, and 1 base had no gene match. Germline-derived CDR1 and CDR2 are SEHNR and FQNEAQ (reference sequence). The CDR3 length is 15 residues. For the CDR3, the DNA is TGTGCCAGCAGCTTAGATAGCGGGGGCACAGATACGCAGTATTTT. It codes for CASSLDSGGTDTQYF.

The chain recombines TRBV7-9 with TRBJ2-5, with TRBD1 identical over 11 bases. Germline-derived CDR1 and CDR2 are SEHNR and FQNEAQ (reference sequence). The junction had 9 bases not matched to a gene; V was cut back by 5 bases and J by 7 bases. The CDR3 length is 15 residues. CDR3 nucleotide sequence: TGTGCCAGCAGCCCCCCCAGGACAGGGGGCAGGACCCAGTACTTC. It yields the protein CASSPPRTGGRTQYF.

The chain links TRBV6-5 to TRBJ2-7; maybe TRBD1 (6 bases). CDR1 and CDR2 (germline): MNHEY, SVGAGI. Trimming took off 6 bases at V and 4 bases at J, with 10 bases between the two ends. The CDR3 sequence is 12 residues long. The CDR3 sequence: CASSPDRYEQYF. The CDR3 region has the DNA TGTGCCAGCAGCCCCGACAGGTACGAGCAGTACTTC.

J is TRBJ1-1 and V is TRBV18, with D unclear. V lost 2 bases and J lost 0, with 4 bases in between. The CDR3 is 13 amino acids. Germline lookup yields CDR1 KGHSH and CDR2 LQKENI. CDR3 sequence reads: CASSPELNTEAFF. The CDR3, as DNA: TGTGCCAGCTCACCAGAGTTGAACACTGAAGCTTTCTTT.

DNA of the CDR3: TGTGCCAGCATAGGGGGGAGGGGGCGGCCTAGCGGGGAAGGCCCCTACGAGCAGTACTTC. Encoded protein: CASIGGRGRPSGEGPYEQYF. The rearrangement links TRBV28 to TRBJ2-7; 9 bases are shared with TRBD2. V was pared by 7 bases and J by 2 bases, with 24 bases of the junction left unmatched. This CDR3 spans 20 amino acids. The germline CDR1 and CDR2 sequences are MDHEN and SYDVKM. The full variable domain, with the rest looked up from reference TRBV28 and TRBJ2-7, is DVKVTQSSRYLVKRTGEKVFLECVQDMDHENMFWYRQDPGLGLRLIYFSYDVKMKEKGDIPEGYSVSREKKERFSLILESASTNQTSMYLCASIGGRGRPSGEGPYEQYFGPGTRLTVT.

This clone appeared a few times. The gene calls are TRBV9 and TRBJ2-1; D is undetermined. The CDR3 runs 12 residues. V was pared by 3 bases and J by 7 bases, with 8 bases between. The germline CDR1 and CDR2 sequences are SGDLS and YYNGEE. CDR3 residues: CASSAPTNEQFF. CDR3 coding DNA: TGTGCCAGCAGCGCCCCTACGAATGAGCAGTTCTTC. Together with reference TRBV9 and TRBJ2-1, the CDR3 gives the full variable domain: DSGVTQTPKHLITATGQRVTLRCSPRSGDLSVYWYQQSLDQGLQFLIQYYNGEERAKGNILERFSAQQFPDLHSELNLSSLELGDSALYFCASSAPTNEQFFGPGTRLTVL.

The chain joins TRBV30 to TRBJ1-5, with TRBD1 as a possible D gene (5 bases). Germline CDR1 reads GTSNPN; CDR2 reads SVGIG (reference sequence). This CDR3 contains 17 residues. V was cut by 0 bases and J by 1 base, with 16 bases left in between. The CDR3 protein is CAWSVGYRMGSNQPQHF. CDR3 sequence (DNA): TGTGCCTGGAGTGTTGGTTACAGGATGGGAAGCAATCAGCCCCAGCATTTT.

This clone was picked up one time. CDR3 loop: CAWRLGGAAGELFF. The CDR3 DNA reads TGTGCCTGGAGACTCGGTGGGGCGGCCGGGGAGCTGTTTTTT. The rearrangement joins TRBV30 to TRBJ2-2, with a weak D call TRBD1 (5 bases). V was trimmed by 3 bases and J by 6 bases, leaving 14 bases between them. Germline V gene lookup returns CDR1 GTSNPN and CDR2 SVGIG (reference sequence). CDR3 size: 14 residues.

The V and J genes are TRBV27 and TRBJ1-2; D may be TRBD1 (5 bases). CDR3 length: 14 residues. Between the trimmed V and J ends, which lost 2 bases and 4 bases, there was a span of 11 bases. Germline V CDR1 and CDR2: MNHEY, SMNVEV (reference sequence). DNA for the CDR3: TGTGCCAGCAGTTTAAAGGGGCTCGTCTATGGCTACACCTTC. Amino acids: CASSLKGLVYGYTF.

The J gene is TRBJ2-7, the V gene TRBV6-5; 7 bases are a match to TRBD1. The CDR3 totals 15 residues. Germline V lookup: CDR1 MNHEY, CDR2 SVGAGI. The trim removed 3 bases at V and 4 bases at J, leaving 9 bases unmatched. This CDR3 is CASSYWQGVVYEQYF. Here the CDR3 DNA reads TGTGCCAGCAGTTATTGGCAGGGGGTTGTTTACGAGCAGTACTTC.

The V call is TRBV18, the J call TRBJ2-7, with 13 bases fitting TRBD2. CDR1 KGHSH and CDR2 LQKENI come from the germline V gene. V shed 3 bases and J 6 bases; nucleotides not matched to a gene: 5. The CDR3 covers 15 residues. CDR3 protein: CASSPRLAGGSEQYF. The CDR3 bases are TGTGCCAGCTCACCCCGACTAGCGGGAGGTAGCGAGCAGTACTTC. Full variable domain (rest looked up from reference TRBV18 and TRBJ2-7): NAGVMQNPRHLVRRRGQEARLRCSPMKGHSHVYWYRQLPEEGLKFMVYLQKENIIDESGMPKERFSAEFPKEGPSILRIQQVVRGDSAAYFCASSPRLAGGSEQYFGPGTRLTVT.

V is TRBV10-2 and J is TRBJ1-5; maybe TRBD1 (5 bases). Trimming took 1 base from V and 4 from J, leaving 14 bases between them. The CDR3 covers 16 residues. The germline V gene has CDR1 WSHSY and CDR2 SAAADI. CDR3 sequence: CASSELAGLGNQPQHF. The CDR3 region has the DNA TGCGCCAGCAGTGAGTTGGCGGGGCTAGGAAATCAGCCCCAGCATTTT.

The V gene is TRBV30, the J gene TRBJ2-7, with 8 bases that match TRBD1. The CDR3 runs to 19 residues. V lost 0 bases, J lost 3 bases, and 19 bases stayed unmatched. Germline V gene lookup returns CDR1 GTSNPN and CDR2 SVGIG (reference sequence). This CDR3 reads CAWSVIRTGRPETDYEQYF. The CDR3 DNA is TGTGCCTGGAGTGTTATTAGGACAGGGCGACCTGAAACGGACTACGAGCAGTACTTC.

V and J are TRBV4-2 and TRBJ2-7; D ambiguous. Trimming took off 0 bases at V and 2 bases at J, with 11 bases between the two ends. Per germline, CDR1 LGHNA and CDR2 YNFKEQ. The CDR3 extends over 15 amino acids. For the CDR3, the DNA is TGTGCCAGCAGCCAAGAAAATACTCCGACCTACGAGCAGTACTTC. Its translation is CASSQENTPTYEQYF.

This chain uses TRBV4-1 with TRBJ2-3; possibly TRBD2 for D (5 bases). The CDR3 consists of 15 residues. Germline CDR1 reads MGHRA; CDR2 reads YSYEKL. Trimming cost V 1 base and J 0 bases, with 8 bases left between them. The CDR3 DNA reads as TGCGCCAGCAGCCAAGGGCCGGGAAGCACAGATACGCAGTATTTT. Amino acids: CASSQGPGSTDTQYF.

The chain has TRBV5-1 and TRBJ2-2, with D perhaps TRBD1 (5 bases). Trimming shortened V by 1 base and J by 7 bases, and 11 bases separated the two germline ends. The CDR3 is made up of 14 amino acids. Germline CDR1 and CDR2: SGHRS and YFSETQ. The CDR3 sequence: CASSLNQGFGELFF. The CDR3 coding sequence is TGCGCCAGCAGCTTGAACCAGGGATTCGGGGAGCTGTTTTTT.

This chain connects TRBV7-3 to TRBJ1-1; the D gene is possibly TRBD1 (6 bases). The CDR3 length is 15 residues. The V and J ends lost 5 bases and 8 bases respectively, with 21 bases between them. Germline V lookup: CDR1 SGHTA, CDR2 FQGTGA. The DNA of the CDR3 is TGTGCCAGCAGCCTCCAACCCGGGACACTTGGGGAAGCTTTCTTT. It translates to CASSLQPGTLGEAFF.

CDR3 region: CASSLRVEGSGKLFF. Here the CDR3 DNA reads TGTGCCAGCAGCCTACGTGTGGAGGGATCGGGAAAACTGTTTTTT. V usage is TRBV7-2 and J usage is TRBJ1-4; D is unresolved. Trimming shortened V by 5 bases and J by 10 bases, and 20 bases separated the two germline ends. The CDR3 totals 15 residues. Per germline, CDR1 SGHTA and CDR2 FQGNSA.

The rearrangement uses TRBV6-1 and TRBJ2-2; the D is unclear. V was shortened by 6 bases and J by 2 bases, with 7 bases between the two germline ends. Germline lookup yields CDR1 MNHNS and CDR2 SASEGT. The CDR3 length is 13 residues. Written as DNA, the CDR3 is TGTGCCAGCAGAAGAGAAAACACCGGGGAGCTGTTTTTT. Its translation: CASRRENTGELFF.